What follows are 26 T cell receptor beta chains derived from one specimen sequenced in a study of cytomegalovirus exposure and HLA in healthy donors (TCRdb year 2017). Libraries were prepared through the immunoSEQ multiplex PCR assay. Not all clones reach the TCRdb copy of this immuneACCESS table, which keeps in-frame sequences only. Checked studies attribute under half of the gap to unresolved V genes and leave the rest unexplained. The table for this sample lists some 230,000 clones; about 90% of them were counted only once. The ten most abundant clones make up 1.1% of the sample. Sequenced material: PBMCs. The receptor source for this set is a woman under 30 in good health and CMV-seronegative.

The rearrangement joins TRBV27 to TRBJ2-3; 8 nucleotides match TRBD2. V dropped 0 bases and J dropped 0; count of bases not matched to a gene: 5. The CDR3 sequence is 17 residues long. Germline CDR1 and CDR2: MNHEY and SMNVEV (reference sequence). CDR3 sequence reads: CASSLSVAGSSTDTQYF. CDR3 nucleotide sequence: TGTGCCAGCAGTTTATCAGTAGCGGGATCTAGCACAGATACGCAGTATTTT.

This rearrangement joins TRBV5-6 to TRBJ2-7; 9 nucleotides line up with TRBD1. CDR1 and CDR2 (germline): SGHDT, YYEEEE. With V trimmed by 0 bases and J by 2 bases, 3 bases remained unmatched. The length of the CDR3 is 15 residues. The DNA for the CDR3 is TGTGCCAGCAGCTTGGGGGGACAGGGTGCCTACGAGCAGTACTTC. Protein: CASSLGGQGAYEQYF.

This clone was detected only a few times. The V gene is TRBV5-1, the J gene TRBJ2-1, with unresolved D. CDR1 is SGHRS and CDR2 is YFSETQ in the germline V gene. This CDR3 spans 13 amino acids. The germline V and J ends were trimmed by 4 bases and 2 bases, with 7 bases remaining between them. The DNA for the CDR3 is TGCGCCAGCAGCCGTCCCCCCTACAATGAGCAGTTCTTC. Translation gives CASSRPPYNEQFF.

The rearrangement uses TRBV6-5 and TRBJ1-2; TRBD1 matches at 10 bases. CDR3 length equals 14 residues. V lost 6 bases, J lost 2 bases, and 3 bases stayed unmatched. Germline CDR1 reads MNHEY; CDR2 reads SVGAGI. DNA for the CDR3: TGTGCCAGCAGCAGACAGGGGGCCAACTATGGCTACACCTTC. As protein: CASSRQGANYGYTF.

This chain links TRBV4-1 with TRBJ2-3; 8 bases are a match to TRBD2. Germline lookup yields CDR1 MGHRA and CDR2 YSYEKL. The CDR3 runs 15 residues. J was trimmed by 3 bases and V by 1 base; bases with no gene match: 3. The CDR3 region has the DNA TGCGCCAGCAGCCAAGGAGCGGGAGTGACAGATACGCAGTATTTT. Translating gives CASSQGAGVTDTQYF.

The chain links TRBV29-1 to TRBJ1-1, with TRBD1 as a possible D gene (5 bases). This CDR3 is built from 13 residues. V gave up 2 bases and J gave up 6 bases, with 13 bases separating them. The V gene's germline CDR1 is SQVTM and CDR2 ANQGSEA. The CDR3 DNA sequence: TGCAGCGTTGAACTGTTTGCGGGGCCTGAAGCTTTCTTT. As protein: CSVELFAGPEAFF.

V gene TRBV30 combines with J gene TRBJ2-7; D might be TRBD1 (6 bases). CDR3 length: 13 amino acids. Germline lookup yields CDR1 GTSNPN and CDR2 SVGIG (reference sequence). V lost 2 bases and J lost 5, with 13 bases in between. The CDR3 region is CAWSSSRGNEQYF. The CDR3 nucleotides read TGTGCCTGGAGTTCTAGCAGGGGAAACGAGCAGTACTTC.

As to this clone: At the DNA level, this CDR3 is encoded by other sequences in the same sample as well. This chain connects TRBV18 to TRBJ1-1; D remains ambiguous. Germline CDR1 and CDR2: KGHSH and LQKENI. The CDR3 runs to 13 residues. Trimming left V 1 base short and J 5 bases short, with 8 bases between. The CDR3 is CASSPRENTEAFF. In nucleotides, the CDR3 is TGTGCCAGCTCACCACGAGAGAATACTGAAGCTTTCTTT.

This rearrangement joins TRBV6-1 to TRBJ1-5, with a weak D call TRBD1 (6 bases). The V gene lost 4 bases and the J gene lost 4 bases, with 8 bases spanning the gap. The CDR3 loop spans 13 amino acids. Per the germline V gene, CDR1 is MNHNS and CDR2 is SASEGT. The CDR3 reads CASSVDRNQPQHF. In DNA form, the CDR3 reads TGTGCCAGCAGTGTGGACAGAAATCAGCCCCAGCATTTT.

This chain links TRBV11-3 with TRBJ2-2; D might be TRBD2 (7 bases). CDR1 and CDR2 from the germline V gene are SGHNT and YENEEA. Trimming stripped 5 bases from V and 0 bases from J, with 16 bases between. The CDR3 extends over 17 amino acids. The CDR3 DNA is TGTGCCAGCAGCCCCCGGACCGGGGGGCCGAACACCGGGGAGCTGTTTTTT. This encodes CASSPRTGGPNTGELFF.

This sequence joins TRBV5-1 and TRBJ2-5; 11 bases map to TRBD2. This CDR3 has 16 residues. Germline CDR1 and CDR2: SGHRS and YFSETQ. V shed 4 bases, J shed 5 bases, and the junction held 10 bases outside the gene matches. The CDR3 sequence: CASSIILAGDEETQYF. The CDR3 bases are TGCGCCAGCAGCATTATACTAGCGGGAGACGAGGAGACCCAGTACTTC.

The chain employs TRBV11-3 and TRBJ1-1, with D maybe TRBD1 (5 bases). Trimming pared 5 bases from V and 5 bases from J, leaving 18 bases between. The length of the CDR3 is 15 residues. In germline, CDR1 is SGHNT, CDR2 YENEEA. The CDR3 nucleotides read TGTGCCAGCAGCCCGGGGGGTCTGGGGAGAACTGAAGCTTTCTTT. Translation: CASSPGGLGRTEAFF.

The chain recombines TRBV4-2 with TRBJ2-3; 10 bases are a match to TRBD2. The CDR3 extends over 15 amino acids. Germline CDR1 and CDR2: LGHNA and YNFKEQ. Trimming cost V 10 bases and J 4 bases; bases outside gene matches: 11. CDR3 nucleotides: TGTGCCACACGCCGGACTAGCGGTTCTTCAGATACGCAGTATTTT. Translating it yields CATRRTSGSSDTQYF.

The V and J genes are TRBV29-1 and TRBJ2-6; 7 bases align to TRBD2. V lost 7 bases and J lost 1; bases outside the gene matches: 4. CDR3 size: 14 residues. CDR1 is SQVTM and CDR2 is ANQGSEA in the germline V gene. CDR3 in amino acids: CSAKAGSGANVLTF. CDR3 sequence (DNA): TGCAGCGCTAAAGCGGGGTCTGGGGCCAACGTCCTGACTTTC.

The chain employs TRBV28 and TRBJ1-4, with 9 bases aligning to TRBD1. The CDR3 is 15 amino acids. In germline, CDR1 is MDHEN, CDR2 SYDVKM. Trimming at V came to 6 bases and at J to 7 bases, leaving 9 bases not matched to a gene. The CDR3 loop is CASRLAGTGIEKLFF. In DNA form, the CDR3 reads TGTGCCAGCAGGTTAGCCGGGACAGGGATTGAAAAACTGTTTTTT.

The rearrangement joins TRBV27 to TRBJ2-3; D is perhaps TRBD2 (6 bases). Deletions cut 3 bases from V and 5 bases from J, with 18 bases between. From germline, CDR1 is MNHEY and CDR2 SMNVEV (reference sequence). There are 16 residues in the CDR3. CDR3 protein: CASSFRLGLAQDTQYF. CDR3 bases: TGTGCCAGCAGTTTCCGGCTGGGTCTAGCGCAAGATACGCAGTATTTT.

The chain recombines TRBV19 with TRBJ2-7; TRBD2 aligns across 8 bases. Per the germline V gene, CDR1 is LNHDA and CDR2 is SQIVND (reference sequence). This CDR3 comprises 15 residues. The V segment lost 7 bases and the J segment 6 bases; nucleotides outside the gene matches: 14. The CDR3 spells CASKSPATSAGEQYF. CDR3 bases: TGTGCCAGTAAATCCCCAGCGACTAGCGCCGGCGAGCAGTACTTC.

The chain joins TRBV7-2 to TRBJ2-2; the match to TRBD1 covers 7 bases. The junction had 9 bases not matched to a gene; V was cut back by 5 bases and J by 3 bases. Germline V gene sequence: CDR1 SGHTA, CDR2 FQGNSA. CDR3 length equals 16 residues. Here the CDR3 DNA reads TGTGCCAGCAGCGACCGGGACAGAGCCCACACCGGGGAGCTGTTTTTT. Its translation is CASSDRDRAHTGELFF.

The CDR3: CASSFPLTEYYEQYF. DNA for the CDR3: TGTGCCAGCAGTTTTCCCCTAACTGAGTACTACGAGCAGTACTTC. The chain links TRBV28 to TRBJ2-7; D uncertain. V dropped 3 bases and J dropped 3 bases, with 15 bases sitting between them. Germline CDR1 MDHEN, CDR2 SYDVKM. The CDR3 is 15 amino acids.

The chain has TRBV10-2 and TRBJ2-7; 7 bases agree with TRBD2. CDR3 length equals 17 residues. V trimming: 5 bases; J trimming: 0 bases; junction bases outside the gene matches: 13. In germline, CDR1 is WSHSY, CDR2 SAAADI. The CDR3 nucleotides are TGCGCCAGCAGTCGTATCGGGCTAGCGGACCCCTCCTACGAGCAGTACTTC. Amino acid sequence: CASSRIGLADPSYEQYF.

CDR3 DNA sequence: TGTGCCAGCAGTTTTCGAGTAGCGGGCACAGATACGCAGTATTTT. Its translation is CASSFRVAGTDTQYF. The chain links TRBV27 to TRBJ2-3; tentative D call: TRBD2 (6 bases). The CDR3 loop spans 15 amino acids. The V and J ends lost 3 bases and 1 base respectively, with 11 bases between them. The germline gives CDR1 MNHEY, CDR2 SMNVEV (reference sequence).

This sequence joins TRBV6-1 and TRBJ1-5; maybe TRBD1 (6 bases). The CDR3 spans 15 residues. Germline assignment: CDR1 MNHNS and CDR2 SASEGT. With 5 bases removed from V and 9 bases from J, the gap between germline ends came to 20 bases. The CDR3 here is CASSSRQAIGRPQHF. The CDR3 DNA follows: TGTGCCAGCAGTTCTCGACAGGCTATAGGGCGGCCCCAGCATTTT.

The genes are TRBV6-5 and TRBJ2-7, with 7 bases that match TRBD1. Germline-derived CDR1 and CDR2 are MNHEY and SVGAGI. The CDR3 has 13 amino acids. The J segment lost 2 bases and the V segment lost 3 bases, leaving 1 base of the junction unmatched. CDR3 loop: CASSYTGAYEQYF. In nucleotides, the CDR3 is TGTGCCAGCAGTTATACAGGGGCCTACGAGCAGTACTTC.

The gene calls are TRBV6-5 and TRBJ2-2; D is uncertain. Trimming took off 8 bases at V and 0 bases at J, with 7 bases between the two ends. CDR3 length equals 13 residues. Germline V gives CDR1 MNHEY, CDR2 SVGAGI. The CDR3 sequence is CASLPTNTGELFF. In DNA form, the CDR3 reads TGTGCCAGCCTACCCACGAACACCGGGGAGCTGTTTTTT.

The chain recombines TRBV27 with TRBJ2-3; 7 bases agree with TRBD2. J lost 6 bases, V lost 5 bases, and 8 bases had no gene match. The CDR3 sequence is 14 residues long. Germline loops: CDR1 MNHEY, CDR2 SMNVEV (reference sequence). As DNA, the CDR3 is TGTGCCAGCAGTCGGGGACTACCCCATGATACGCAGTATTTT. Translating it yields CASSRGLPHDTQYF.

The genes are TRBV27 and TRBJ2-7, with 8 nucleotides matching TRBD1. The CDR3 spans 14 residues. J gave up 5 bases and V 3 bases, and 6 bases lay outside the gene matches. Germline assignment: CDR1 MNHEY and CDR2 SMNVEV (reference sequence). CDR3 sequence: CASSFMDRVHEQYF. The CDR3 bases are TGTGCCAGCAGTTTCATGGACAGGGTCCACGAGCAGTACTTC.